This TCR beta chain derives from a study of T cells in Graves' hyperthyroidism and ophthalmopathy. Amplified TCR beta CDR3 regions derived from RNA transcripts. The TCR CDR3 first-round RT-PCR relied on the HTBI primer set. MiXCR, applied by TCRdb to the multiplex PCR reads, yields one record per CDR3 protein. The table has around 700,000 distinct CDR3 sequences, approximately 18% seen once. This clonotype came up many times. Germline-derived CDR1 and CDR2 are LGHDT and YNNKEL (reference sequence). The CDR3 consists of 15 residues. Trimming took 4 bases from V and 7 from J; bases not matched to a gene: 10.

The receptor was isolated from a woman aged 45-59 years with Graves' hyperthyroidism that later progressed to Graves' ophthalmopathy. The sequenced material came from blood. The V call is TRBV3-1, the J call TRBJ1-2; 9 bases line up with TRBD1. CDR3 in DNA: TGTGCCAGCAGCCCGAACGCCGGGACAGGGTTTGGCTACACCTTC. It yields the protein CASSPNAGTGFGYTF.